This T cell receptor beta chain was captured in a study of early T cells in non-severe SARS-CoV-2 infection. Study at large: Chains were not paired, and sequencing was done on bulk RNA from unsorted whole blood.

The CDR3 spans 14 residues. CDR1 is SGHTA, CDR2 FQGNSA, per germline. Trimming took off 5 bases at V and 1 base at J, with 8 bases between the two ends. In the library, individual cDNA molecules carried attached unique molecular identifiers. TCRdb reprocessed the 5' RACE reads via MiXCR and lists one record per CDR3 protein. Of roughly 56,000 distinct CDR3 sequences in the sample, roughly a tenth were seen once. This clonotype appeared a few times. What was sequenced was whole blood. The V and J genes are TRBV7-2 and TRBJ2-2; D not certain. This receptor was taken from an adult who was a healthcare worker with PCR-confirmed SARS-CoV-2 infection or an uninfected control (not recorded which). The CDR3 is CASSPQLNTGELFF. CDR3 sequence (DNA): TGTGCCAGCAGCCCCCAGTTGAACACCGGGGAGCTGTTTTTT.